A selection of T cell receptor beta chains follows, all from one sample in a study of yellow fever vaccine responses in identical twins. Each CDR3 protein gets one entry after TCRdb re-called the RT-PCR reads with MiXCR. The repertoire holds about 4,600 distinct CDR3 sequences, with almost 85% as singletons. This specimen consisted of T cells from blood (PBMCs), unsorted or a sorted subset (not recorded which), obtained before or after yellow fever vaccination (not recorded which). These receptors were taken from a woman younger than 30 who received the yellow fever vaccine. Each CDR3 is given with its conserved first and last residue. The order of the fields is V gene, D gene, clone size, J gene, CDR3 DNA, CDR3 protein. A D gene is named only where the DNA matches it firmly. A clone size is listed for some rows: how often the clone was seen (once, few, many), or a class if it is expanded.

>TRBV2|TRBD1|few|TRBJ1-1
TGTGCCAGCAGGAGCACACAGACAGGGGGATACACTGAAGCTTTCTTT
CASRSTQTGGYTEAFF
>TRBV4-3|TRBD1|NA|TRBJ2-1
TGCGCCAGCAGCCATGGGACAGGGATGATCAATGAGCAGTTCTTC
CASSHGTGMINEQFF
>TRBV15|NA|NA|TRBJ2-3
TGTGCCACCAGCAGCGGGACCGAAATCACAGATACGCAGTATTTT
CATSSGTEITDTQYF
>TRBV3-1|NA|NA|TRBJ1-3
TGTGCCAGCAGCCGTGGCGGGACGAGCGGAAACACCATATATTTT
CASSRGGTSGNTIYF
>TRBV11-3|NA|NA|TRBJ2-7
TGTGCCAGCAGCTTAGATGCCGTCCACGAGCAGTACTTC
CASSLDAVHEQYF
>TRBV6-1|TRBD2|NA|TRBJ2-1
TGTGCCAGCAGTCCCCTTAGCGGGGGAACCCATGAGCAGTTCTTC
CASSPLSGGTHEQFF
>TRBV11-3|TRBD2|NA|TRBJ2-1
TGTGCCAGCAGCAATTGGACTAGCGCATACAATGAGCAGTTCTTC
CASSNWTSAYNEQFF
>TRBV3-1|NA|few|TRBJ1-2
TGTGCCAGCGGCCGGGAAGAAGATGGCTACACCTTC
CASGREEDGYTF
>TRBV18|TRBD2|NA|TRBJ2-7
TGTGCCAGCTCACCGACTAGCGGGATGTGGGAGCAGTACTTC
CASSPTSGMWEQYF
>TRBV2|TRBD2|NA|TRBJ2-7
TGTGCCAGCAGTGCATGGAGCGGGGGTACCTCCTACGAGCAGTACTTC
CASSAWSGGTSYEQYF
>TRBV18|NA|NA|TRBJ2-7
TGTGCCAGCTCACCACCGGACTCCTACGAGCAGTACTTC
CASSPPDSYEQYF
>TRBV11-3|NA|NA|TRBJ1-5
TGTGCCAGCAGCTTAGGAGGGCAGGGGCTTAATCAGCCCCAGCATTTT
CASSLGGQGLNQPQHF
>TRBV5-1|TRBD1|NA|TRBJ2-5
TGCGCCAGCAGCAGGACAGGGGCGGCAGAGACCCAGTACTTC
CASSRTGAAETQYF
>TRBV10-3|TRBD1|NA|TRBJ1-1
TGTGCCATCAGTGAGACTCGGGACAGGGTAGAGACTGAAGCTTTCTTT
CAISETRDRVETEAFF
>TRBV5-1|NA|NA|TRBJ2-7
TGCGCCAGCAGCTCGGACTACGAGCAGTACTTC
CASSSDYEQYF
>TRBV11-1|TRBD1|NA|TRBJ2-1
TGTGCCAGCAGCTTATCTCAGGGGGACTACAATGAGCAGTTCTTC
CASSLSQGDYNEQFF
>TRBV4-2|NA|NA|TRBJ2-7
TGTGCCAGCAGCCCGACGGTCACTCTGTACGAGCAGTACTTC
CASSPTVTLYEQYF
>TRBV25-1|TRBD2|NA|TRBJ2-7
TGTGCCAGCAGTGGTAGCGGGAGCTCCTACGAGCAGTACTTC
CASSGSGSSYEQYF
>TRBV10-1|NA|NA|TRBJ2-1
TGCGCCAGCAGTGAGTCTGGGGAGCGCCCCTCCTACAATGAGCAGTTCTTC
CASSESGERPSYNEQFF
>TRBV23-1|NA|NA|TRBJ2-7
TGCGCCAGCAGTCAATCGACCGCGGCTTGGAAGCAGTACTTC
CASSQSTAAWKQYF
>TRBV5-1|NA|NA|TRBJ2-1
TGCGCCAGCAGCTTGAGTGTAGCCACAGGCCGTGAGCAGTTCTTC
CASSLSVATGREQFF
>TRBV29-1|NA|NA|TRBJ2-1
TGCAGCGTTGCCAGGTTCACCTACAATGAGCAGTTCTTC
CSVARFTYNEQFF
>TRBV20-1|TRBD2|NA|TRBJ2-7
TGCAGTGCTAGGCTCCTAGCGGGCTACTACGAGCAGTACTTC
CSARLLAGYYEQYF
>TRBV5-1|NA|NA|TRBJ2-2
TGCGCCAGCAGCTTGGGCGGGAACACCGGGGAGCTGTTTTTT
CASSLGGNTGELFF
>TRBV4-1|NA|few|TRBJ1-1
TGCGCCAGCAGCCAAGTTAGGGGGGGCACTGAAGCTTTCTTT
CASSQVRGGTEAFF